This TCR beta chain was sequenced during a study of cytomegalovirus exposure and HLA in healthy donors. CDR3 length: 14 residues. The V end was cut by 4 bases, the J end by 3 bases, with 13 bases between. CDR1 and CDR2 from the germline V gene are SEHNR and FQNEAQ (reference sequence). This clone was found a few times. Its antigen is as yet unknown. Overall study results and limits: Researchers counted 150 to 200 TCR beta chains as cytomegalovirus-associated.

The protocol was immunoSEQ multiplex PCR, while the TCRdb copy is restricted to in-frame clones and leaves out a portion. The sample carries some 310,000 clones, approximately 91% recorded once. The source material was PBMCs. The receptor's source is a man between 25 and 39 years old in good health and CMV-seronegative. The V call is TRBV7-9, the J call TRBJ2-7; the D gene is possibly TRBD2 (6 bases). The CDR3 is CASSSRTTYYEQYF. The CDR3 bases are TGTGCCAGCAGCTCGCGGACTACCTACTACGAGCAGTACTTC.